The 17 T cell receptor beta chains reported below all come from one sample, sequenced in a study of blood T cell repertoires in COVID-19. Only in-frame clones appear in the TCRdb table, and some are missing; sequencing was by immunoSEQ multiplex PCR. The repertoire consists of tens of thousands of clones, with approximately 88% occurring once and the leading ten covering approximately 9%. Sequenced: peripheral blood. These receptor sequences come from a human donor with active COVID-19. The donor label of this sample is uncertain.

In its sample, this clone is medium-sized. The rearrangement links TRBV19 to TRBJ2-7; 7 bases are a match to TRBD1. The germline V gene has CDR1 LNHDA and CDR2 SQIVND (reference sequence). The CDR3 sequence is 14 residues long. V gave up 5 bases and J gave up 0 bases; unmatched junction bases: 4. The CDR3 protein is CASSPWDSSYEQYF. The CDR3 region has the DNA TGTGCCAGTAGTCCCTGGGACAGCTCCTACGAGCAGTACTTC. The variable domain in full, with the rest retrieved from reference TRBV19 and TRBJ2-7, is DGGITQSPKYLFRKEGQNVTLSCEQNLNHDAMYWYRQDPGQGLRLIYYSQIVNDFQKGDIAEGYSVSREKKESFPLTVTSAQKNPTAFYLCASSPWDSSYEQYFGPGTRLTVT.

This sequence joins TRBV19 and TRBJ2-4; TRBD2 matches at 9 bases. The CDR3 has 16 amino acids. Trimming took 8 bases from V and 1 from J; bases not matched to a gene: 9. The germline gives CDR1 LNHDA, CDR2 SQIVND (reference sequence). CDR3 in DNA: TGTGCCAGTTCTAGCGGGATACCTGGGGCCAAAAACATTCAGTACTTC. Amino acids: CASSSGIPGAKNIQYF.

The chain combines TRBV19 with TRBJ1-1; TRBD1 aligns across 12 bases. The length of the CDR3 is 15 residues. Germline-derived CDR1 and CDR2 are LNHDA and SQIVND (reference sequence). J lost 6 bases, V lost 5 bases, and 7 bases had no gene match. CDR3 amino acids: CASSPRGQGASEAFF. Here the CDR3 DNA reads TGTGCCAGTAGTCCCAGGGGACAGGGGGCTTCTGAAGCTTTCTTT.

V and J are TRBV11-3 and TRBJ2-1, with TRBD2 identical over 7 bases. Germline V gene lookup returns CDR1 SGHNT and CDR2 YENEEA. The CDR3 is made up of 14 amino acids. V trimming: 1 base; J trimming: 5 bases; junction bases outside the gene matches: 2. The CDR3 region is CASSLAGGHNEQFF. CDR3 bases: TGTGCCAGCAGCTTAGCGGGAGGCCACAATGAGCAGTTCTTC.

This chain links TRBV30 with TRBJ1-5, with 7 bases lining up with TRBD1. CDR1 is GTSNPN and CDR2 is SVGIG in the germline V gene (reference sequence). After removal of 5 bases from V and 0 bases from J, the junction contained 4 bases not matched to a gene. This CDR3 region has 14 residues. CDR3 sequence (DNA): TGTGCCTGGGGGACAGAGTATAGCAATCAGCCCCAGCATTTT. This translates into CAWGTEYSNQPQHF.

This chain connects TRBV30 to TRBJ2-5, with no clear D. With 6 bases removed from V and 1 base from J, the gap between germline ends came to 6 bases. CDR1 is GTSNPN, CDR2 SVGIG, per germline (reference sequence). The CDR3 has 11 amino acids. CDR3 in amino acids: CACSRQETQYF. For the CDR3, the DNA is TGTGCCTGCTCCCGCCAAGAGACCCAGTACTTC.

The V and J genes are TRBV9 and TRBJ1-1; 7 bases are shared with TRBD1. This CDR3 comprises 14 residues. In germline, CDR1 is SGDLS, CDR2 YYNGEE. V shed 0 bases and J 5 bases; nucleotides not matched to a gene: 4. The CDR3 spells CASSVGQGLTEAFF. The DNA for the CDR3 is TGTGCCAGCAGCGTAGGACAGGGACTTACTGAAGCTTTCTTT.

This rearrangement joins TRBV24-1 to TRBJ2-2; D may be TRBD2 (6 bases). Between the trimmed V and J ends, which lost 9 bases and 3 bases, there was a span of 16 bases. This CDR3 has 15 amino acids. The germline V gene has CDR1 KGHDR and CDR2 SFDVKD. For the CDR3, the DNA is TGTGCCACCGGGGACGCGCGGGAATACACCGGGGAGCTGTTTTTT. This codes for CATGDAREYTGELFF.

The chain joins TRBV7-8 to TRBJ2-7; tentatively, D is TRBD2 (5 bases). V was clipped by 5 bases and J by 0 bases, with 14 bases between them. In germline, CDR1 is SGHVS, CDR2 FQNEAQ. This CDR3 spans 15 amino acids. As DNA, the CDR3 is TGTGCCAGCAGCCTCGGGGTATTACCCTCCTACGAGCAGTACTTC. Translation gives CASSLGVLPSYEQYF.

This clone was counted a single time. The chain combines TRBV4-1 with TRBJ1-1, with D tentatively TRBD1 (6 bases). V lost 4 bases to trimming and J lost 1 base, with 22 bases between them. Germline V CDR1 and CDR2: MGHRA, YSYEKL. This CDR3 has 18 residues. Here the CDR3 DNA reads TGCGCCAGCAGCCTCTCCGAGCAGGGGCGAATTACGAACACTGAAGCTTTCTTT. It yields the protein CASSLSEQGRITNTEAFF.

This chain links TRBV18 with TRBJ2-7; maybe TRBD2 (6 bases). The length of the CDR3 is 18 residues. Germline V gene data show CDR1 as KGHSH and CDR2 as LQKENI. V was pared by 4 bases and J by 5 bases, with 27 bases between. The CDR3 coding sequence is TGTGCCAGCTCACTACTTTCAACCCGGGACTGGCAAAGGGACGAGCAGTACTTC. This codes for CASSLLSTRDWQRDEQYF.

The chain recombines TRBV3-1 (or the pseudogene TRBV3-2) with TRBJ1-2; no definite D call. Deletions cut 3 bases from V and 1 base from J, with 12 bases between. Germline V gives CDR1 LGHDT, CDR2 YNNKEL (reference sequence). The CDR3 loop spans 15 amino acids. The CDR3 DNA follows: TGTGCCAGCAGCCAGGCGGGGATGGGTAACTATGGCTACACCTTC. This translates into CASSQAGMGNYGYTF.

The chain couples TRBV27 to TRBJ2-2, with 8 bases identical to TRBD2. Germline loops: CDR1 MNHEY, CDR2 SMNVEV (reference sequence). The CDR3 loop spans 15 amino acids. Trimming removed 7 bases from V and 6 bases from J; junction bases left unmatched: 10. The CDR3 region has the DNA TGTGCCAGCAAAGTCGGGAGGGCCAAGGCCGGGGAGCTGTTTTTT. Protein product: CASKVGRAKAGELFF.

The CDR3 DNA follows: TGTGCCAGCAGCCCACCGGGACAGGGCTACACCTTC. This gives the protein CASSPPGQGYTF. The chain couples TRBV12-3 or TRBV12-4 to TRBJ1-2; 7 bases are shared with TRBD1. The CDR3 totals 12 residues. The V gene end was trimmed by 6 bases and the J gene end by 8 bases; junction bases not matched to a gene: 6.

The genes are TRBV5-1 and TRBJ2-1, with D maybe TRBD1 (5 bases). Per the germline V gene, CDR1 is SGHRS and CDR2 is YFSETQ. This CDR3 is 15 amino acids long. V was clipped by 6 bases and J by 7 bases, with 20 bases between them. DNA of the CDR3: TGCGCCAGCACCAGGGCGGCCTTAGAAGAGAATGAGCAGTTCTTC. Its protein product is CASTRAALEENEQFF.

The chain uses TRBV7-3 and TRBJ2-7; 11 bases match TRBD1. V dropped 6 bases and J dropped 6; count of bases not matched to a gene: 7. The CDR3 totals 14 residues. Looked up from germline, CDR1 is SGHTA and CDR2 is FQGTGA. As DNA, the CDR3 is TGTGCCAGCAGACCAACCGGGACAGGGGGCGAGCAGTACTTC. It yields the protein CASRPTGTGGEQYF.

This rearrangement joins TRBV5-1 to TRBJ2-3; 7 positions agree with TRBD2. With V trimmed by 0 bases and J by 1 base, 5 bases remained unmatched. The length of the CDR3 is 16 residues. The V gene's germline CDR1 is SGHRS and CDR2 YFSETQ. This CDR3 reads CASSLGREPGTDTQYF. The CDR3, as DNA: TGCGCCAGCAGCTTGGGGCGGGAGCCCGGCACAGATACGCAGTATTTT.